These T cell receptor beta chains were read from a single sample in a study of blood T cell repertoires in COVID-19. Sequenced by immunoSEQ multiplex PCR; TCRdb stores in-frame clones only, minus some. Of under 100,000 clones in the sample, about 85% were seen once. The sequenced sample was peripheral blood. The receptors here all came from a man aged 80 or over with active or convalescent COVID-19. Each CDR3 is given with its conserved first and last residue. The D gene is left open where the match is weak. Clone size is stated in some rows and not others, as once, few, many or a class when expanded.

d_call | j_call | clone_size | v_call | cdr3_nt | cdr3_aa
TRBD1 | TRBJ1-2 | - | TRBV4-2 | TGTGCCAGCAGCCAAGCCCAGACAGGGAATGGCTACACCTTC | CASSQAQTGNGYTF
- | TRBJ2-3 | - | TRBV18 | TGTGCCAGCTCACCGGCTCAGGGAGGTGGGAGAGATACGCAGTATTTT | CASSPAQGGGRDTQYF
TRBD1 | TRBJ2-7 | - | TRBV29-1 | TGCAGCGTTGAGTTCCGGGACAGGGCCTCCTACGAGCAGTACTTC | CSVEFRDRASYEQYF
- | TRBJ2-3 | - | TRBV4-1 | TGCGCCAGCAGCCCGGGGGTGGCAAATACGCAGTATTTT | CASSPGVANTQYF
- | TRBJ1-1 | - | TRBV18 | TGTGCCAGCTCACCACCGTGGGCCGGGGGGAGCCCTGAAGCTTTCTTT | CASSPPWAGGSPEAFF
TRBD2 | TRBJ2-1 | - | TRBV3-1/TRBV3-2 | TGTGCCAGCAGCCACCCAGCGGGGGGGTCCTATGAGCAGTTCTTC | CASSHPAGGSYEQFF
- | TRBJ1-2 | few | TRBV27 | TGTGCCAGTTCTCCAATTCCCAGGTTAAACTATGGCTACACCTTC | CASSPIPRLNYGYTF
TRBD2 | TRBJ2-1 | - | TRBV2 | TGTGCCAGCAGCGCTAGCGGGACCTCCTACAATGAGCAGTTCTTC | CASSASGTSYNEQFF
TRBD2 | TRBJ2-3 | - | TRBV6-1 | TGTGCCAGCAGTGAGGGAACTAGCGACACAGATACGCAGTATTTT | CASSEGTSDTDTQYF
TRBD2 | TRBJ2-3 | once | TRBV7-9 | TGTGCCAGCAGCTCCTACGGCCCAGGGAGGGGCACAGATACGCAGTATTTT | CASSSYGPGRGTDTQYF
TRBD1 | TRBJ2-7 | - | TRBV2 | TGTGCCAGCAGTGAAGGACAGGGGGCGGGCGAGCAGTACTTC | CASSEGQGAGEQYF
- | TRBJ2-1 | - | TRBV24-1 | TGTGCCACCAGTGATCCTACACGGAGCTCCTACAATGAGCAGTTCTTC | CATSDPTRSSYNEQFF
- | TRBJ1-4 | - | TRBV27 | TGTGCCACCGCCGCCGGGGGTAATGAAAAACTGTTTTTT | CATAAGGNEKLFF
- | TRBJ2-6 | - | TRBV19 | TGTGCCAGTAGTATAGGGCACTCTGGGGCCAACGTCCTGACTTTC | CASSIGHSGANVLTF
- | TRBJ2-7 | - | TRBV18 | TGTGCCAGCTCACTTACGCTCGACACGACGCCTTTGTTGGCCGAGCAGTACTTC | CASSLTLDTTPLLAEQYF
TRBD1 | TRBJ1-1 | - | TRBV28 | TGTGCCAGCAGTCCATCGACAGGGGGGCGCACTGAAGCTTTCTTT | CASSPSTGGRTEAFF
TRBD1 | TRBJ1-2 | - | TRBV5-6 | TGTGCCAGCAGCCAGGACAGGTCCCATGGCTACACCTTC | CASSQDRSHGYTF
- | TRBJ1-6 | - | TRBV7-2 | TGTGCCAGCAGCTTCCAGGGCAGAAATTCACCCCTCCACTTT | CASSFQGRNSPLHF
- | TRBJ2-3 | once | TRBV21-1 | TGTGCCAGCAGCAGTCGGCGGGGGTTGGGCACAGATACGCAGTATTTT | CASSSRRGLGTDTQYF
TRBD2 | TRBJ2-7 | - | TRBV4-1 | TGCGCCAGCAGCCACCCCGGGGCTAGCGGGACCTACGAGCAGTACTTC | CASSHPGASGTYEQYF
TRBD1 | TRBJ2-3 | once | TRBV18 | TGTGCCAGCTCACCACCAAACGCAGGGGGCATAGGGCCAGATACGCAGTATTTT | CASSPPNAGGIGPDTQYF
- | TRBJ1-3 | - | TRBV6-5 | TGTGCCAGCAGTTACTCGACTAGAAACACCATATATTTT | CASSYSTRNTIYF
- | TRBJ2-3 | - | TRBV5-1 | TGCGCCAGCAGCTTGGAGGGGAAACGTACAGATACGCAGTATTTT | CASSLEGKRTDTQYF
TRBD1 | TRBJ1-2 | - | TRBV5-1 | TGCGCCAGCCAATCGACAGGGGTTAACGATGGCTACACCTTC | CASQSTGVNDGYTF
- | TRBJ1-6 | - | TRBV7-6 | TGTGCCAGCAGCTCAGTGGGGACACCGAACTCCTATAATTCACCCCTCCACTTT | CASSSVGTPNSYNSPLHF
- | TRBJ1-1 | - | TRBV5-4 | TGTGCCAGCAGCTCGCAGGGTTTTGCTGAAGCTTTCTTT | CASSSQGFAEAFF
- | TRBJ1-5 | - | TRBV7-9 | TGTGCCAGCAGCGCGGGGACCGCGAGCAATCAGCCCCAGCATTTT | CASSAGTASNQPQHF
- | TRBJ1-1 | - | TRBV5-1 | TGCGCCAGCAGCTTGGGACAGGTGAACACTGAAGCTTTCTTT | CASSLGQVNTEAFF
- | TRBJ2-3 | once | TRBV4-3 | TGCGCCAGCAGCCAAGATCCGGACAGCCGCACAGATACGCAGTATTTT | CASSQDPDSRTDTQYF
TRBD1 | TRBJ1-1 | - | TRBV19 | TGTGCCAGTAGTACTTTTGGACAGGTTGAAATTACTGAAGCTTTCTTT | CASSTFGQVEITEAFF
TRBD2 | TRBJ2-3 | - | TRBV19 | TGTGCCAGTAGTATAGGGACTAGCCCTCCAGATACGCAGTATTTT | CASSIGTSPPDTQYF
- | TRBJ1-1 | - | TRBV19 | TGTGCCAGTAGTATTACAGTGGCAGGGGAAGCTTTCTTT | CASSITVAGEAFF
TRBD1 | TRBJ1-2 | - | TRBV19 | TGTGCCAGCCGGGACAGGGACTTGATAGACGGCTACACCTTC | CASRDRDLIDGYTF
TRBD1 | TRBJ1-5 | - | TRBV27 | TGTGCCAGCAGCCAGGGACAGGGGATCGGGCAGCCCCAGCATTTT | CASSQGQGIGQPQHF
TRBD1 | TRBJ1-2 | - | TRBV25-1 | TGTGCCAGCAGAGCCACAGGGGGCGAACGGCTTGGCTACACCTTC | CASRATGGERLGYTF
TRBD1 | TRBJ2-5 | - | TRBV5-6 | TGTGCCAGCAGCCCGACAGGGGCGGGAGAGACCCAGTACTTC | CASSPTGAGETQYF
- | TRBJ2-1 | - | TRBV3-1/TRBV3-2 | TGTGCCAGCAGCCAAGCCTCCCGCGAGGGTGAGCAGTTCTTC | CASSQASREGEQFF
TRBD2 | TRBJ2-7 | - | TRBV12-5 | TGTGCTAGTGGTTTGGTTCCCCCGGGACTAGCTACCTACGAGCAGTACTTC | CASGLVPPGLATYEQYF
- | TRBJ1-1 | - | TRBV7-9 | TGTGCCAGCAGCTCCCAAGCTATGAACACTGAAGCTTTCTTT | CASSSQAMNTEAFF
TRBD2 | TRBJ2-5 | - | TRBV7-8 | TGTGCCAGCAGCTTAGTAGGGGCCGGGACTAGCGCCCGGGAGACCCAGTACTTC | CASSLVGAGTSARETQYF
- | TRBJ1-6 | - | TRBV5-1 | TGCGCCAGCAGCTTGGCAGGGAGGTCACCCCTCCACTTT | CASSLAGRSPLHF
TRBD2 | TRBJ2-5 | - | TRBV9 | TGTGCCAGCAGCGTAGCGGACGGGGGGGGCGAAGAGACCCAGTACTTC | CASSVADGGGEETQYF